These T cell receptor beta chains were read from a single sample in a study of blood T cells in healthy people across ages. TCRdb re-analysed the 5' RACE reads in MiXCR, keeping a single row per CDR3 protein. Among hundreds of thousands of distinct CDR3 sequences listed, roughly 21% were seen once. The material sequenced was blood. These receptors came from a man in his 70s in good health. Both conserved end residues are part of each CDR3. D genes are given only for firm matches. Only part of the rows carry a size: once, few, many, or a class if the clone is expanded.

V	J	size	D	CDR3	DNA
TRBV3-1	TRBJ2-1	NA	NA	CASSQDLARGEQFF	TGTGCCAGCAGCCAAGACCTAGCTAGGGGTGAGCAGTTCTTC
TRBV20-1	TRBJ2-3	NA	NA	CSARDSTASTDTQYF	TGCAGTGCTAGAGATTCTACAGCTAGCACAGATACGCAGTATTTT
TRBV18	TRBJ1-3	NA	NA	CASSRGEGNTIYF	TGTGCCAGCTCCCGCGGAGAGGGAAACACCATATATTTT
TRBV27	TRBJ2-7	NA	NA	CASSAVYSYEQYF	TGTGCCAGCAGTGCGGTATACTCCTACGAGCAGTACTTC
TRBV19	TRBJ1-1	NA	NA	CASSTRFEGPLNTEAFF	TGTGCCAGTAGTACCCGATTCGAAGGGCCCTTGAACACTGAAGCTTTCTTT
TRBV7-9	TRBJ2-7	few	NA	CASSSRVAAVYEQYF	TGTGCCAGCAGCTCGCGGGTCGCAGCCGTCTACGAGCAGTACTTC
TRBV29-1	TRBJ2-7	few	TRBD2	CSVSFFKGGPSYEQCF	TGCAGCGTTAGTTTTTTTAAGGGAGGGCCTTCCTACGAGCAGTGCTTC
TRBV11-2	TRBJ1-4	few	NA	CASSLLEGRGEKLFF	TGTGCCAGCAGCCTTCTCGAGGGGAGAGGAGAAAAACTGTTTTTT
TRBV11-1	TRBJ2-2	many	TRBD1	CASSSGQGANGELFF	TGTGCCAGCAGCTCGGGACAGGGGGCGAACGGGGAGCTGTTTTTT
TRBV5-8	TRBJ2-2	NA	NA	CATSDLGELFF	TGTGCCACCAGCGACCTGGGGGAGCTGTTTTTT
TRBV4-2	TRBJ2-1	once	TRBD2	CASWPGTSGMSSYNEQFF	TGTGCCAGCTGGCCCGGGACTAGCGGTATGAGCTCCTACAATGAGCAGTTCTTC
TRBV6-1	TRBJ1-5	NA	TRBD1	CASRTGGWDSQPQHF	TGTGCCAGCCGGACTGGGGGGTGGGACAGTCAGCCCCAGCATTTT
TRBV12-3/TRBV12-4	TRBJ2-6	NA	NA	CASRAGSRSGANVLTF	TGTGCCAGCAGAGCAGGGTCTAGAAGTGGGGCCAACGTCCTGACTTTC
TRBV11-3	TRBJ2-7	few	NA	CASSKRGGTYEQYF	TGTGCCAGCAGCAAAAGGGGAGGAACCTACGAGCAGTACTTC
TRBV29-1	TRBJ1-1	many	NA	CSGRDMRSEAFF	TGCAGCGGGCGGGACATGCGATCCGAAGCTTTCTTT
TRBV11-2	TRBJ2-2	NA	NA	CASSPSPGNTGELFF	TGTGCCAGCAGCCCCTCCCCGGGGAACACCGGGGAGCTGTTTTTT
TRBV6-1	TRBJ2-5	NA	TRBD2	CASSVLAGVQETQYF	TGTGCCAGCAGTGTCCTAGCGGGGGTCCAAGAGACCCAGTACTTC
TRBV5-1	TRBJ2-1	NA	NA	CASSLKTVDNEQFF	TGCGCCAGCAGCTTGAAGACAGTTGACAATGAGCAGTTCTTC
TRBV2	TRBJ2-7	few	TRBD1	CASRAGGWEPSYEQYF	TGTGCCAGCCGGGCAGGGGGCTGGGAGCCTTCCTACGAGCAGTACTTC
TRBV6-5	TRBJ1-6	NA	NA	CASSSSTGTNSPLHF	TGTGCCAGCAGTTCCTCGACAGGAACCAATTCACCCCTCCACTTT
TRBV20-1	TRBJ2-7	NA	TRBD1	CSARGGTGTEAYEQYF	TGCAGTGCTAGAGGGGGAACCGGGACAGAAGCTTACGAGCAGTACTTC
TRBV7-9	TRBJ2-5	NA	TRBD2	CASSSRRGGRQETQYF	TGTGCCAGCAGCTCCCGCCGGGGGGGGCGGCAAGAGACCCAGTACTTC
TRBV6-2/TRBV6-3	TRBJ1-2	NA	NA	CAGSPYSYGYTF	TGTGCCGGCAGTCCTTACAGCTATGGCTACACCTTC
TRBV5-1	TRBJ2-1	few	NA	CASSSGRVGAGNEQFF	TGCGCCAGCAGCTCGGGGAGGGTGGGGGCAGGCAATGAGCAGTTCTTC
TRBV29-1	TRBJ2-1	NA	NA	CSGWVNEQFF	TGCAGCGGGTGGGTCAATGAGCAGTTCTTC
TRBV28	TRBJ2-5	NA	TRBD2	CASQKGTSGSEETQYF	TGTGCCAGCCAGAAGGGGACTAGCGGAAGTGAAGAGACCCAGTACTTC
TRBV2	TRBJ2-3	NA	NA	CASGQGPDTQYF	TGTGCCAGCGGGCAGGGCCCAGATACGCAGTATTTT
TRBV20-1	TRBJ2-7	few	NA	CSARVGRYEQYF	TGCAGTGCTAGGGTTGGGCGCTACGAGCAGTACTTC
TRBV7-9	TRBJ2-5	many	TRBD1	CASSPGTGTQETQYF	TGTGCCAGCAGCCCTGGGACAGGGACCCAAGAGACCCAGTACTTC
TRBV7-2	TRBJ2-7	few	NA	CASSVSFDSSSHEQYF	TGTGCCAGCAGCGTTAGCTTCGACTCGAGCTCCCACGAGCAGTACTTC
TRBV10-3	TRBJ2-3	NA	NA	CAISERGAGDTQYF	TGTGCCATCAGTGAGCGAGGGGCTGGGGATACGCAGTATTTT
TRBV20-1	TRBJ1-5	many	NA	CSAGGKKEQPQHF	TGCAGTGCCGGAGGAAAAAAAGAGCAGCCCCAGCATTTT
TRBV7-9	TRBJ2-3	many	TRBD2	CASTLAGGPTDTQYF	TGTGCCAGCACGCTAGCGGGAGGGCCGACAGATACGCAGTATTTT
TRBV7-8	TRBJ2-5	NA	NA	CASGEGETQYF	TGTGCCAGCGGTGAAGGAGAGACCCAGTACTTC
TRBV5-4	TRBJ2-1	NA	NA	CASSSGQLPYNEQFF	TGTGCCAGCAGCTCAGGACAGTTACCTTACAATGAGCAGTTCTTC
TRBV28	TRBJ2-3	NA	TRBD2	CASSGTSVTDTQYF	TGTGCCAGCAGCGGGACTAGCGTGACAGATACGCAGTATTTT
TRBV29-1	TRBJ2-1	NA	NA	CSVEVVLTGEQFF	TGCAGCGTTGAAGTAGTGCTCACCGGTGAGCAGTTCTTC
TRBV7-2	TRBJ1-1	NA	TRBD1	CASSLTGTDAVQAFF	TGTGCCAGCAGCTTAACCGGGACAGATGCTGTGCAGGCTTTCTTT
TRBV5-6	TRBJ2-7	few	NA	CASSFLTGTYEQYF	TGTGCCAGCAGCTTCCTGACAGGAACCTACGAGCAGTACTTC
TRBV2	TRBJ2-7	NA	TRBD2	CASSERLAAGEQYF	TGTGCCAGCAGTGAACGACTAGCGGCGGGCGAGCAGTACTTC
TRBV7-9	TRBJ2-5	few	NA	CASSIGTGETQYF	TGTGCCAGCAGCATCGGGACGGGGGAGACCCAGTACTTC
TRBV4-1	TRBJ2-7	many	NA	CASSQLGPYEQYF	TGCGCCAGCAGCCAACTGGGGCCCTACGAGCAGTACTTC
TRBV20-1	TRBJ2-3	NA	TRBD1	CSALSSGQGADTQYF	TGCAGTGCTTTAAGCTCAGGACAGGGGGCAGATACGCAGTATTTT
TRBV7-9	TRBJ1-4	many	TRBD1	CASSYGQGNEKLFF	TGTGCCAGCAGCTACGGACAGGGTAATGAAAAACTGTTTTTT
TRBV30	TRBJ2-7	many	NA	CAWSLGSYEQYF	TGTGCCTGGAGTCTGGGGTCCTACGAGCAGTACTTC
TRBV7-9	TRBJ1-2	NA	TRBD1	CASSFQTGAGADTF	TGTGCCAGCAGCTTCCAAACAGGGGCAGGTGCGGACACCTTC
TRBV3-1	TRBJ2-7	many	NA	CASSQYYPGTTSYEQYF	TGTGCCAGCAGCCAGTACTACCCCGGCACTACCTCCTACGAGCAGTACTTC
TRBV7-8	TRBJ2-2	NA	NA	CATGRDLTNTGELFF	TGTGCCACCGGCCGGGACTTGACGAACACCGGGGAGCTGTTTTTT
TRBV20-1	TRBJ2-1	few	TRBD2	CSAPGLAGVSYEQFF	TGCAGTGCTCCGGGACTAGCGGGAGTCAGCTATGAGCAGTTCTTC
TRBV20-1	TRBJ2-1	few	NA	CSARDGDVSSYDEQFF	TGCAGTGCTAGAGATGGGGACGTCAGCTCCTACGATGAGCAGTTCTTC
TRBV7-2	TRBJ2-5	many	NA	CASSLAGFVSETQYF	TGTGCCAGCAGCTTAGCAGGGTTTGTCTCTGAGACCCAGTACTTC
TRBV5-1	TRBJ2-5	few	NA	CASKRSSGPQETQYF	TGCGCCAGCAAGAGATCGAGCGGTCCTCAAGAGACCCAGTACTTC
TRBV20-1	TRBJ2-3	once	TRBD1	CSARDEDRGGGDTQYF	TGCAGTGCTAGAGATGAAGACAGGGGAGGTGGAGATACGCAGTATTTT
TRBV5-1	TRBJ2-7	once	TRBD1	CASSSDRELYEQYF	TGCGCCAGCAGCTCGGACAGGGAGTTGTACGAGCAGTACTTC
TRBV2	TRBJ1-1	few	NA	CASSEDLTGNTEAFF	TGTGCCAGCAGTGAAGACTTAACAGGGAATACTGAAGCTTTCTTT
TRBV20-1	TRBJ2-3	few	TRBD1	CSVGQGATDTQYF	TGCAGTGTGGGACAGGGGGCCACAGATACGCAGTATTTT
TRBV9	TRBJ2-5	few	TRBD1	CASSGTGGDETQYF	TGTGCCAGCAGCGGAACAGGGGGCGATGAGACCCAGTACTTC
TRBV18	TRBJ2-5	many	NA	CASSPNRQETQYF	TGTGCCAGCTCACCAAACAGGCAAGAGACCCAGTACTTC
TRBV20-1	TRBJ1-1	few	NA	CSGERGTGNTEAFF	TGCAGTGGGGAAAGAGGGACGGGGAACACTGAAGCTTTCTTT
TRBV5-1	TRBJ2-1	few	NA	CASSLEGNGYNEQFF	TGCGCCAGCAGCTTGGAAGGGAACGGCTACAATGAGCAGTTCTTC